The text below deals with one T cell receptor beta chain. What it binds is not known. Germline V gene sequence: CDR1 SGHDT, CDR2 YYEEEE. V trimming: 9 bases; J trimming: 1 base; junction bases outside the gene matches: 8. The CDR3 has 14 amino acids. These data belong to a study of CD4 T cells in relation to SARS-CoV-2 and coronaviruses. For the study at large: Crossreactive spike epitopes shared across donors were mapped to their HLA restriction. Findings and limits, study-wide: Each donor contributed either pre-pandemic or post-infection samples, not both.

Produced via immunoSEQ multiplex PCR; TCRdb's table is partial and in-frame only. The data show 15,000 to 20,000 clones, around three quarters seen once. CD4+ T cells from unexposed donors were obtained before the COVID-19 pandemic (2011-2018). After roughly 9 days of culture, CD4+ T cells were isolated. As cell numbers allowed, unexposed-donor CD4+ T cells faced SARS-CoV-2 S/N and four cold-coronavirus spikes. The receptor comes from a human donor in good health. The source material was CD4+ T cells from PBMCs, cultured in vitro. The genes are TRBV5-6 and TRBJ2-7, with 9 bases fitting TRBD2. The CDR3 DNA is TGTGCCACCAGGAGGGCGGGAGGGTCCTACGAGCAGTACTTC. It yields the protein CATRRAGGSYEQYF.